This T cell receptor (beta chain) is from a study of T-cell memory formation after mild COVID-19. CDR3 length equals 16 residues. Germline V gives CDR1 SNHLY, CDR2 FYNNEI. With 6 bases clipped from V and 0 bases from J, the junction kept 8 bases outside the gene matches. This clonotype has a single count. MiXCR, run by TCRdb on the 5' RACE reads, gives a single entry per CDR3 protein. This sample has around 150,000 distinct CDR3 sequences, with roughly 31% found just once. Source material: PBMCs or a T cell subset sorted from them (not recorded which). This sequence joins TRBV2 and TRBJ2-1, with 7 bases fitting TRBD1. This clonotype originated in an adult woman who had mild COVID-19 (a few samples of this study predate the infection). Cell type and time point are not known. The CDR3 DNA reads TGTGCCAGCAGGAAAGGGGGCGGAAGCTCCTACAATGAGCAGTTCTTC. This sequence encodes CASRKGGGSSYNEQFF.